This TCR beta chain was sequenced during a study of early T cells in non-severe SARS-CoV-2 infection. Across the study: Unpaired chains resulted from sequencing bulk RNA of unsorted whole blood.

This clonotype was seen at least ten times. Its antigen remains unidentified. The V gene end was trimmed by 3 bases and the J gene end by 5 bases; junction bases not matched to a gene: 15. There are 17 residues in the CDR3. CDR1 SGHTA and CDR2 FQGNSA come from the germline V gene. Unique molecular identifiers were attached to individual cDNA molecules. TCRdb fed the 5' RACE reads into MiXCR, producing one record per CDR3 protein. The table records about 68,000 distinct CDR3 sequences, less than 15% of them present only once. Study conclusions and caveats: Matching against VDJdb likely underestimated virus-specific expansions, favoring anti-spike CD8.

This TCR was recovered from an adult who was a healthcare worker with PCR-confirmed SARS-CoV-2 infection or an uninfected control (not recorded which). Sample: whole blood. The chain has TRBV7-2 and TRBJ2-7; 8 positions agree with TRBD1. The CDR3 sequence is CASSLRAGGGYPNEQYF. CDR3 bases: TGTGCCAGCAGCTTGAGGGCAGGGGGCGGATACCCTAACGAGCAGTACTTC.